Below are 8 T cell receptor beta chains sequenced from a single sample in a study of blood T cell repertoires in COVID-19. Profiling relied on immunoSEQ multiplex PCR, and the TCRdb table lists in-frame clones only, not all of them. The table shows more than 200,000 clones, with 87% occurring only once. Sequencing input: PBMCs or T cells enriched from blood (not recorded which). The source of these receptors is a man aged 30-40 years in a cohort exposed to, infected with or recovered from COVID-19 (not recorded which).

The chain combines TRBV5-6 with TRBJ1-2; TRBD1 might be the D (5 bases). This CDR3 has 13 residues. V shed 1 base and J shed 4 bases, with 8 bases lying between them. Germline CDR1 SGHDT, CDR2 YYEEEE. The chain's CDR3 is CASSLQQAYGYTF. DNA of the CDR3: TGTGCCAGCAGCTTGCAACAGGCCTATGGCTACACCTTC.

The chain uses TRBV28 and TRBJ2-2; maybe TRBD1 (6 bases). Trimming stripped 6 bases from V and 5 bases from J, with 13 bases between. The germline CDR1 and CDR2 sequences are MDHEN and SYDVKM. This CDR3 spans 14 amino acids. The CDR3: CASRTQGGTGELFF. Here the CDR3 DNA reads TGTGCCAGCAGGACACAGGGTGGGACCGGGGAGCTGTTTTTT.

The genes are TRBV28 and TRBJ2-5; TRBD1 matches at 9 bases. Germline V gene lookup returns CDR1 MDHEN and CDR2 SYDVKM. CDR3 length equals 16 residues. The junction had 6 bases not matched to a gene; V was cut back by 0 bases and J by 4 bases. The CDR3 nucleotides read TGTGCCAGCAGTTTATGGACCGGGACAGGGTTAGAGACCCAGTACTTC. This translates into CASSLWTGTGLETQYF.

The chain has TRBV4-2 and TRBJ1-5, with D possibly TRBD1 on 5 matching bases. Germline values: CDR1 LGHNA, CDR2 YNFKEQ. The CDR3 covers 15 residues. The V end was cut by 4 bases, the J end by 0 bases, with 10 bases between. The CDR3: CASSRDSNSNQPQHF. CDR3 coding DNA: TGTGCCAGCAGCCGAGACAGTAATAGCAATCAGCCCCAGCATTTT.

The chain links TRBV5-5 to TRBJ2-7, with TRBD1 matching 8 bases. Trimming cost V 2 bases and J 5 bases; bases outside gene matches: 9. The CDR3 sequence is 15 residues long. The V gene's germline CDR1 is SGHKS and CDR2 YYEKEE (reference sequence). The CDR3 nucleotides are TGTGCCAGCAGCTTTGAGACAGGGGATCACGACGAGCAGTACTTC. This translates into CASSFETGDHDEQYF.

This clone showed up just once. This chain links TRBV9 with TRBJ2-5, with a weak D call TRBD2 (5 bases). Germline V gene data show CDR1 as SGDLS and CDR2 as YYNGEE. The CDR3 loop spans 15 amino acids. V gave up 0 bases and J gave up 5 bases, with 14 bases separating them. CDR3 in DNA: TGTGCCAGCAGCGTAGGATCTAGCCCGAGGGAGACCCAGTACTTC. Translated, it gives CASSVGSSPRETQYF.

The chain recombines TRBV19 with TRBJ1-3; TRBD1 matches 7 bases. V gave up 4 bases and J gave up 2 bases; unmatched junction bases: 5. CDR1 LNHDA and CDR2 SQIVND come from the germline V gene (reference sequence). The CDR3 sequence is 15 residues long. As DNA, the CDR3 is TGTGCCAGTAGTACAACCGGGACAGCTGGAAACACCATATATTTT. Translating it yields CASSTTGTAGNTIYF.

The CDR3 nucleotides read TGCGCCAGCAGCCTGCTGGGGACAGGGCCCTACGAGCAGTACTTC. It specifies CASSLLGTGPYEQYF. The chain carries TRBV4-1 and TRBJ2-7; 9 bases map to TRBD1. Germline loops: CDR1 MGHRA, CDR2 YSYEKL. The ends lost 4 bases at V and 2 bases at J; junction bases unmatched: 6. This CDR3 comprises 15 residues.